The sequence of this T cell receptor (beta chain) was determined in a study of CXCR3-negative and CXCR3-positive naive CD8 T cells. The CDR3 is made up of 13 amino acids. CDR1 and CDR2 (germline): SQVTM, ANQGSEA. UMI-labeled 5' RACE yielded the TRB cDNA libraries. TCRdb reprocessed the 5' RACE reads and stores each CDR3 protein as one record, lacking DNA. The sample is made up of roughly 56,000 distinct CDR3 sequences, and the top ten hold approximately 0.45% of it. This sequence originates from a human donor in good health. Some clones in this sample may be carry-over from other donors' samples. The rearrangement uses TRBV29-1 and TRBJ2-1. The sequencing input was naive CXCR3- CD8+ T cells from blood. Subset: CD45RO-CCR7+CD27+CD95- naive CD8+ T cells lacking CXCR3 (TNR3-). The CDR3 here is CSVVGTTYNEQFF.